Shown below are 28 T cell receptor beta chains from a single sample sequenced in a study of regulatory T cells in long-lasting Graves disease. Arm-PCR with iRepertoire HTBI primers amplified the CDR3 regions for these TCR beta libraries. TCRdb re-called the multiplex PCR reads with MiXCR, one entry per CDR3 protein. The sample yields 550,000 to 650,000 distinct CDR3 sequences, 15% to 20% seen once. As to time point: newly diagnosed GD, antithyroid drugs for less than 3 months. The TCR library used RNA extracted from PBMCs. These sequences were also reported in another study, on T cells in Graves' hyperthyroidism and ophthalmopathy.

Sequencing was performed on peripheral blood mononuclear cells (PBMCs), taken at new diagnosis, from a patient treated with antithyroid drugs. These receptors all come from a man in his late teens or twenties with Graves disease.

This clonotype was seen a handful of times. The chain couples TRBV20-1 to TRBJ1-1; TRBD1 aligns across 8 bases. V gave up 6 bases and J gave up 1 base; unmatched junction bases: 7. This CDR3 has 14 amino acids. Germline loops: CDR1 DFQATT, CDR2 SNEGSKA (reference sequence). CDR3 loop: CSASDRGWNTEAFF. Written as DNA, the CDR3 is TGCAGTGCGAGCGACAGGGGTTGGAACACTGAAGCTTTCTTT.

This clonotype was seen a handful of times. This chain links TRBV11-3 with TRBJ2-1, with D possibly TRBD2 on 7 matching bases. V lost 5 bases and J lost 12, with 20 bases in between. Germline CDR1 and CDR2: SGHNT and YENEEA. CDR3 length equals 14 residues. CDR3 coding DNA: TGTGCCAGCAGCCTCGGGGGGCCTAGCCATGGGCAGTTCTTC. Its translation: CASSLGGPSHGQFF.

The genes are TRBV7-2 and TRBJ2-3; D is perhaps TRBD2 (6 bases). The germline gives CDR1 SGHTA, CDR2 FQGNSA. This CDR3 is built from 16 residues. With 0 bases removed from V and 2 bases from J, the gap between germline ends came to 12 bases. The CDR3 loop reads CASSLASSATTDTQYF. The DNA of the CDR3 is TGTGCCAGCAGCTTAGCGTCTAGCGCCACCACAGATACGCAGTATTTT. Together with reference TRBV7-2 and TRBJ2-3, the CDR3 gives the full variable domain: GAGVSQSPSNKVTEKGKDVELRCDPISGHTALYWYRQSLGQGLEFLIYFQGNSAPDKSGLPSDRFSAERTGGSVSTLTIQRTQQEDSAVYLCASSLASSATTDTQYFGPGTRLTVL.

The table lists this clonotype with many counts. This chain links TRBV30 with TRBJ2-7, with TRBD1 matching 7 bases. The V and J ends lost 4 bases and 0 bases, in that order; junction bases with no gene match: 3. This CDR3 has 13 amino acids. Germline CDR1 reads GTSNPN; CDR2 reads SVGIG (reference sequence). CDR3 DNA: TGTGCCTGGATCGGGACAGCCTCCTACGAGCAGTACTTC. As protein: CAWIGTASYEQYF. The full variable domain, in which reference TRBV30 and TRBJ2-7 provide the parts outside the CDR3, is SQTIHQWPATLVQPVGSPLSLECTVEGTSNPNLYWYRQAAGRGLQLLFYSVGIGQISSEVPQNLSASRPQDRQFILSSKKLLLSDSGFYLCAWIGTASYEQYFGPGTRLTVT.

V is TRBV28 and J is TRBJ1-5; D not certain. Germline CDR1 MDHEN, CDR2 SYDVKM. V was pared by 5 bases and J by 3 bases, with 8 bases between. The CDR3 is 13 amino acids. This CDR3 reads CASSPQVNQPQHF. DNA of the CDR3: TGTGCCAGCAGTCCCCAAGTCAATCAGCCCCAGCATTTT. The full variable domain, in which reference TRBV28 and TRBJ1-5 provide the parts outside the CDR3, is DVKVTQSSRYLVKRTGEKVFLECVQDMDHENMFWYRQDPGLGLRLIYFSYDVKMKEKGDIPEGYSVSREKKERFSLILESASTNQTSMYLCASSPQVNQPQHFGDGTRLSIL.

This clonotype was seen a few times. The chain is built from TRBV7-8 and TRBJ2-2; 9 bases map to TRBD1. This CDR3 is built from 15 residues. Trimming removed 1 base from V and 6 bases from J; junction bases left unmatched: 3. CDR1 and CDR2 (germline): SGHVS, FQNEAQ. CDR3: CASSLERTGAGELFF. Written as DNA, the CDR3 is TGTGCCAGCAGCTTAGAAAGGACAGGGGCCGGGGAGCTGTTTTTT. The variable domain in full, completed from reference TRBV7-8 and TRBJ2-2, reads GAGVSQSPRYKVAKRGQDVALRCDPISGHVSLFWYQQALGQGPEFLTYFQNEAQLDKSGLPSDRFFAERPEGSVSTLKIQRTQQEDSAVYLCASSLERTGAGELFFGEGSRLTVL.

This chain joins TRBV27 and TRBJ2-2, with 10 nucleotides matching TRBD2. Looked up from germline, CDR1 is MNHEY and CDR2 is SMNVEV (reference sequence). J was trimmed by 7 bases and V by 0 bases; bases with no gene match: 5. This CDR3 contains 16 residues. For the CDR3, the DNA is TGTGCCAGCAGTTTATCTGCTAGCGGGAGTGTCGGGGAGCTGTTTTTT. Translating it yields CASSLSASGSVGELFF.

The rearrangement uses TRBV5-1 and TRBJ2-5, with no clear D. Germline CDR1 reads SGHRS; CDR2 reads YFSETQ. The germline V and J ends were trimmed by 2 bases and 1 base, with 9 bases remaining between them. This CDR3 has 14 amino acids. The DNA for the CDR3 is TGCGCCAGCAGCTTCTTCAGGTCCCAAGAGACCCAGTACTTC. It codes for CASSFFRSQETQYF.

About this clonotype itself: A read error may account for a junction end that differs from germline. The CDR3 nucleotides are TGTGCCAGCAGCACCCTAGCGCTCAACACCAGGGAGCTGTTTTTT. Its protein product is CASSTLALNTRELFF. The rearrangement links TRBV6-1 to TRBJ2-2; D possibly corresponds to TRBD2 (6 bases). CDR3 length equals 15 residues. CDR1 and CDR2 (germline): MNHNS, SASEGT.

At least ten counts were recorded for this clonotype. The V gene is TRBV6-1, the J gene TRBJ2-7; tentative D call: TRBD1 (8 bases). The CDR3 totals 14 residues. CDR1 is MNHNS, CDR2 SASEGT, per germline. The V end lost 4 bases, the J end lost 2 bases, and 12 bases lay between the germline ends. The CDR3 loop reads CASSGGGQAYEQYF. The CDR3 nucleotides are TGTGCCAGCAGTGGGGGGGGACAGGCCTACGAGCAGTACTTC.

V usage is TRBV7-3 and J usage is TRBJ1-3; no clear D gene. V was pared by 2 bases and J by 0 bases, with 8 bases between. CDR3 length: 15 amino acids. Germline V gene lookup returns CDR1 SGHTA and CDR2 FQGTGA. DNA for the CDR3: TGTGCCAGCAGCTTAGATCGGAGCTCTGGAAACACCATATATTTT. This translates into CASSLDRSSGNTIYF.

This clonotype was observed at least ten times. The chain links TRBV12-5 to TRBJ2-3; maybe TRBD2 (6 bases). The germline CDR1 and CDR2 sequences are LGHNT and FRNRAP. Trimming took 2 bases from V and 11 from J, leaving 17 bases between them. The CDR3 totals 14 residues. This CDR3 is CASGLSGTDRKQYF. DNA of the CDR3: TGTGCTAGTGGTTTGTCGGGGACTGATCGAAAGCAGTATTTT. The full variable domain, with the rest looked up from reference TRBV12-5 and TRBJ2-3, is DARVTQTPRHKVTEMGQEVTMRCQPILGHNTVFWYRQTMMQGLELLAYFRNRAPLDDSGMPKDRFSAEMPDATLATLKIQPSEPRDSAVYFCASGLSGTDRKQYFGPGTRLTVL.

This clonotype was counted a few times. V and J are TRBV29-1 and TRBJ2-3, with D uncertain. Germline values: CDR1 SQVTM, CDR2 ANQGSEA. Trimming cost V 4 bases and J 1 base, with 6 bases left between them. The CDR3 has 12 residues. The CDR3 DNA follows: TGCAGCGTTGGCCATGGCACAGATACGCAGTATTTT. This translates into CSVGHGTDTQYF.

The chain employs TRBV4-1 and TRBJ1-5; D remains ambiguous. This CDR3 region has 14 residues. V shed 4 bases and J shed 1 base, with 8 bases lying between them. Germline-derived CDR1 and CDR2 are MGHRA and YSYEKL. The CDR3 reads CASSLLTSNQPQHF. The CDR3 DNA reads TGCGCCAGCAGCCTCCTCACGAGCAATCAGCCCCAGCATTTT.

Of note for this clonotype: At one end the junction does not follow the germline gene, possibly because of a read error. The V gene is TRBV2, the J gene TRBJ1-2, with a weak D call TRBD1 (6 bases). The CDR3 spans 15 residues. The germline V gene has CDR1 SNHLY and CDR2 FYNNEI. The CDR3 DNA sequence: TGCGCCAGCAGCCAAGATGGACAGACACATTATGGCTACACCTTC. This sequence encodes CASSQDGQTHYGYTF.

The sample holds many counts of this clonotype. The chain has TRBV29-1 and TRBJ2-2; D call uncertain. The length of the CDR3 is 11 residues. The germline V gene encodes CDR1 SQVTM and CDR2 ANQGSEA. The V gene lost 4 bases and the J gene lost 6 bases, with 6 bases spanning the gap. CDR3 DNA: TGCAGCGTTGCAGATTCCGGGGAGCTGTTTTTT. Its translation is CSVADSGELFF.

The table lists this clonotype with many counts. The V gene is TRBV7-8, the J gene TRBJ2-7; perhaps D is TRBD1 or TRBD2 (5 bases each). The V end was cut by 4 bases, the J end by 0 bases, with 13 bases between. The CDR3 extends over 15 amino acids. CDR1 SGHVS and CDR2 FQNEAQ come from the germline V gene. CDR3: CASSYYRDHSYEQYF. The CDR3 nucleotides read TGTGCCAGCAGCTACTACCGGGACCACTCCTACGAGCAGTACTTC.

This chain uses TRBV5-1 with TRBJ2-7; TRBD1 agrees at 9 bases. Germline CDR1 SGHRS, CDR2 YFSETQ. This CDR3 is 15 amino acids long. The junction had 9 bases not matched to a gene; V was cut back by 4 bases and J by 4 bases. The CDR3 sequence: CASSPGGTGTYEQYF. In DNA, the CDR3 is TGCGCCAGCAGCCCCGGGGGGACAGGGACGTACGAGCAGTACTTC.

This clonotype was recorded at least ten times. The chain joins TRBV11-2 to TRBJ2-7, with D maybe TRBD1 (7 bases). Trimming removed 2 bases at V and 0 bases at J, with 17 bases between. CDR1 and CDR2 (germline): SGHAT, FQNNGV. The CDR3 consists of 17 residues. In DNA, the CDR3 is TGTGCCAGCAGCTTATCCCCAACCAGGGGGGACTCCTACGAGCAGTACTTC. Encoded protein: CASSLSPTRGDSYEQYF.

This clonotype was recorded a few times. The chain joins TRBV25-1 to TRBJ2-5; TRBD1 aligns across 8 bases. The V segment lost 6 bases and the J segment 1 base; nucleotides outside the gene matches: 7. The CDR3 consists of 15 residues. Germline V gene sequence: CDR1 MGHDK, CDR2 SYGVNS. DNA for the CDR3: TGTGCCAGCAGATACGGGACAGGCCTCCAAGAGACCCAGTACTTC. As protein: CASRYGTGLQETQYF.

In this sample, this clonotype turned up many times. The chain joins TRBV5-1 to TRBJ1-4; D call uncertain. This CDR3 contains 14 residues. V was cut by 3 bases and J by 7 bases, with 13 bases left in between. Germline loops: CDR1 SGHRS, CDR2 YFSETQ. This chain's CDR3 is CASSSRPGGEKLFF. The CDR3 DNA reads as TGCGCCAGCAGCTCTCGTCCAGGTGGTGAAAAACTGTTTTTT. Combining the CDR3 with reference TRBV5-1 and TRBJ1-4 gives the whole variable domain KAGVTQTPRYLIKTRGQQVTLSCSPISGHRSVSWYQQTPGQGLQFLFEYFSETQRNKGNFPGRFSGRQFSNSRSEMNVSTLELGDSALYLCASSSRPGGEKLFFGSGTQLSVL.

Concerning this clonotype: A far larger clone is one base from this, pointing to a likely read error. The chain is built from TRBV11-2 and TRBJ2-3; D gene unclear. The CDR3 is 13 residues long. Germline CDR1 reads SGHAT; CDR2 reads FQNNGV. In nucleotides, the CDR3 is TGTGCCGGCAGCCCGAAGATCGCGGATACGCAGTATTTT. This encodes CAGSPKIADTQYF.

This clonotype came up many times. The CDR3 reads CASSPQERYEQYF. The CDR3 nucleotides are TGTGCCAGCTCACCGCAGGAGAGGTACGAGCAGTACTTC. The gene calls are TRBV18 and TRBJ2-7; D ambiguous. V was pared by 3 bases and J by 4 bases, with 10 bases between. Germline V gene data show CDR1 as KGHSH and CDR2 as LQKENI. CDR3 size: 13 residues. Using reference TRBV18 and TRBJ2-7 for the parts outside the CDR3, the full variable domain is NAGVMQNPRHLVRRRGQEARLRCSPMKGHSHVYWYRQLPEEGLKFMVYLQKENIIDESGMPKERFSAEFPKEGPSILRIQQVVRGDSAAYFCASSPQERYEQYFGPGTRLTVT.

In its sample, this clonotype was seen many times. V gene TRBV25-1 combines with J gene TRBJ1-6; D may be TRBD1 (6 bases). V was shortened by 4 bases and J by 11 bases, with 18 bases between the two germline ends. This CDR3 spans 15 amino acids. CDR1 is MGHDK and CDR2 is SYGVNS in the germline V gene. The DNA of the CDR3 is TGTGCCAGCAGTGGAAATGACAGGCGGGGGACACCCCTCCACTTT. Amino acids: CASSGNDRRGTPLHF.

This clonotype occurred a few times. The chain uses TRBV19 and TRBJ2-5, with D unclear. The ends were cut back, 6 bases at V and 4 bases at J, with 6 bases in the middle. CDR3 length equals 11 residues. Per germline, CDR1 LNHDA and CDR2 SQIVND (reference sequence). This chain's CDR3 is CASRRGETQYF. For the CDR3, the DNA is TGTGCCAGTAGAAGAGGAGAGACCCAGTACTTC.

The V and J genes are TRBV5-1 and TRBJ1-4, with D maybe TRBD1 (5 bases). Germline CDR1 and CDR2: SGHRS and YFSETQ. V lost 3 bases and J 7 bases, leaving 13 bases between the germline ends. CDR3 length equals 14 residues. The CDR3 nucleotides read TGCGCCAGCAGCTCCCGGGACGGTGGTGAAAAACTGTTTTTT. Amino acid sequence: CASSSRDGGEKLFF.

V is TRBV20-1 and J is TRBJ2-3; D is ambiguous. The CDR3 is 13 residues long. V lost 1 base and J lost 1, with 6 bases in between. The germline V gene has CDR1 DFQATT and CDR2 SNEGSKA (reference sequence). CDR3 in DNA: TGCAGTGCTAGAGTGGGCGGCACAGATACGCAGTATTTT. It codes for CSARVGGTDTQYF.

There are many counts of this clonotype. This chain connects TRBV20-1 to TRBJ2-5, with 10 bases lining up with TRBD2. The CDR3 contains 15 residues. Germline-derived CDR1 and CDR2 are DFQATT and SNEGSKA (reference sequence). The junction had 5 bases not matched to a gene; V was cut back by 0 bases and J by 4 bases. CDR3 in amino acids: CSARDFSGRVETQYF. In DNA form, the CDR3 reads TGCAGTGCTAGAGATTTCAGCGGGAGGGTAGAGACCCAGTACTTC.